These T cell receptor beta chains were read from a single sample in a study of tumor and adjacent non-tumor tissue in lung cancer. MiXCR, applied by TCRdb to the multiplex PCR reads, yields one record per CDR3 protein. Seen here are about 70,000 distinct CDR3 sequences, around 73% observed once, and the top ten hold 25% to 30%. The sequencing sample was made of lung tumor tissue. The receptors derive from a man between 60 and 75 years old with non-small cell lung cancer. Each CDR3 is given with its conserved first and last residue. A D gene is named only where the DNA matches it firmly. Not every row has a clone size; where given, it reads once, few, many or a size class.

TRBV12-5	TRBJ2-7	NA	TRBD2	CASGLDKSGLAVSHEQYF	TGTGCTAGTGGTTTGGATAAATCGGGACTAGCGGTTTCCCACGAGCAGTACTTC
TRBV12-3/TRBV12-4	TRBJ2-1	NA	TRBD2	CPSSFPQRGHNEQFF	TGCCCCAGCAGTTTCCCTCAGCGGGGCCACAATGAGCAGTTCTTC
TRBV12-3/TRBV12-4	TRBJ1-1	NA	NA	CASILSRSTEVFF	TGTGCTAGCATCCTATCCAGGAGTACTGAAGTTTTCTTT
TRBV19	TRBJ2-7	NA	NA	CAGSTAGYSHEQYF	TGTGCCGGTAGTACGGCAGGGTACTCCCACGAGCAGTACTTC
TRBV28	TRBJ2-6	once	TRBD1	CASSLGDGQGRAGANVLTF	TGTGCCAGCAGTTTGGGGGACGGACAGGGGAGGGCTGGGGCCAACGTCCTGACTTTC
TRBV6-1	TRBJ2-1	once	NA	CTSSGRLNEQFF	TGTACCAGCAGTGGCCGACTTAATGAGCAGTTCTTC
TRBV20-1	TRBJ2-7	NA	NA	CSATDRADEQHF	TGCAGTGCGACGGACAGAGCCGACGAGCAGCACTTC
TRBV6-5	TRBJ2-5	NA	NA	CSNSYSTGHETQYF	TGTTCCAACAGTTACTCAACAGGGCACGAGACCCAGTACTTC
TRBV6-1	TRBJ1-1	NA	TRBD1	CASSPGTGNNETFF	TGTGCCAGCAGTCCCGGGACAGGGAACAATGAAACTTTCTTT
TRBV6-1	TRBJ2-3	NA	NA	CANSVSGGSTDTQYF	TGTGCCAACAGTGTAAGCGGAGGAAGTACAGATACGCAGTATTTT
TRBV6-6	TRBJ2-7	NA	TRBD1	CASAMGQGADEQYF	TGTGCCAGCGCTATGGGACAGGGGGCAGACGAGCAGTACTTC
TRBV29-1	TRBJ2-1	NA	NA	CSVVKTDEQFF	TGCAGCGTTGTCAAAACTGATGAGCAGTTCTTC
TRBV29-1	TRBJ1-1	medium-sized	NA	CSVVPTNTEAFF	TGCAGCGTTGTGCCAACGAACACTGAAGCTTTCTTT
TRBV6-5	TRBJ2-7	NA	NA	CGSGRTRSSYEQYF	TGTGGCAGCGGTCGCACCCGGTCCTCCTACGAGCAGTACTTC
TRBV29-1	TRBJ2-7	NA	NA	CSVVRDSSYERYF	TGCAGCGTCGTGCGGGACAGCTCCTACGAGCGATACTTC
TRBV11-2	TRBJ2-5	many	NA	CASSEGRSETQYF	TGTGCCAGCAGCGAAGGAAGGTCGGAGACCCAGTACTTC
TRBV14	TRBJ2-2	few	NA	CVRSLIAAGGTGELFF	TGTGTCAGGAGCCTAATAGCGGCAGGTGGTACCGGGGAGCTGTTTTTT
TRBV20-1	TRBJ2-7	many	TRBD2	CSASVPAGLVPYEQYF	TGCAGTGCTAGCGTTCCTGCGGGACTAGTGCCCTACGAGCAGTACTTC
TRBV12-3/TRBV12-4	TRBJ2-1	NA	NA	CASSFPQRDHKEQFF	TGTGCCAGCAGTTTCCCTCAGCGAGACCACAAAGAGCAATTCTTC
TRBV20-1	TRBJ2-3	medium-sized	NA	CSARDPQKSTDTQYF	TGCAGTGCTAGAGATCCGCAGAAGAGCACAGATACGCAGTATTTT
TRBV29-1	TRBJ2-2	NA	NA	CSIEEGGGYTGELFF	TGCAGCATTGAGGAGGGGGGAGGGTACACCGGGGAGCTGTTTTTT
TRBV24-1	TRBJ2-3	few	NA	CATSDPTESTDTQYF	TGTGCCACCAGTGATCCCACTGAGAGCACAGATACGCAGTATTTT
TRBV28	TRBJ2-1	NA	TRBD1	CASTALGQGFYNEQFF	TGTGCCAGCACCGCTCTGGGACAGGGCTTCTACAATGAGCAGTTCTTC
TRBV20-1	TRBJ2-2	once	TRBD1	CIATRGQELCVELFF	TGCATTGCTACCCGAGGACAGGAACTATGCGTGGAGCTGTTTTTT
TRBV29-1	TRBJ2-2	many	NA	CSVGSSVYTGELFF	TGCAGCGTTGGGTCCAGCGTTTACACCGGGGAGCTGTTTTTT
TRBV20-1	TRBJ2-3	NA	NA	CSARDPVTGGTDTQHF	TGCAGTGCTAGAGATCCAGTCACGGGTGGCACAGATACGCAGCATTTC
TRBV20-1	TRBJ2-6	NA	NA	CSASDRGSSGANFLTF	TGCAGTGCTAGTGATCGAGGGAGCTCTGGGGCCAACTTCCTGACTTTC
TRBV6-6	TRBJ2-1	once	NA	CASSIPSDRRYYNEQFF	TGTGCCAGCAGTATTCCCTCTGACAGGAGATACTACAATGAGCAGTTCTTC
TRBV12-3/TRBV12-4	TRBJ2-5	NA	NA	CASSLATGQETQCF	TGTGCCAGCAGTTTAGCTACAGGGCAAGAGACCCAGTGCTTC
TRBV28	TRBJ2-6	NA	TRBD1	CASTWTGGSIGDNVLTF	TGTGCCAGCACCTGGACAGGGGGCTCTATTGGGGATAACGTCCTGACTTTC
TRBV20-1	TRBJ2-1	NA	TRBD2	CSASHRGRTYNEQSF	TGCAGTGCATCCCACCGCGGGAGAACCTACAATGAGCAGTCCTTC
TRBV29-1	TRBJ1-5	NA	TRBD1	CSARQGPGQPHDF	TGCAGCGCAAGACAGGGGCCCGGTCAGCCCCATGATTTT
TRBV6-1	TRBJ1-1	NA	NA	CASTTGEKTEAFF	TGTGCCAGCACCACAGGAGAGAAAACTGAAGCTTTCTTC
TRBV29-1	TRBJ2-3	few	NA	CSVGGSGGITDTQYF	TGCAGTGTTGGTGGTTCTGGCGGGATCACAGATACGCAGTATTTC
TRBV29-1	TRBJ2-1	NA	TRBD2	CSFESMVAGDYNEQFF	TGCAGCTTTGAGTCCATGGTAGCGGGCGATTACAATGAGCAGTTTTTC
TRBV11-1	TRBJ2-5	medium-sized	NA	CASRTGTVGKETQYF	TGTGCCAGCAGGACCGGGACCGTCGGTAAAGAGACCCAGTACTTC
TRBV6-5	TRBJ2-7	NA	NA	CASSYGAGQLHEEYF	TGTGCCAGCAGTTACGGGGCTGGACAGCTTCACGAGGAGTACTTC
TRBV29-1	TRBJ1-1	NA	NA	CSVELSLAGAFF	TGCAGCGTTGAACTCAGCCTGGCTGGAGCTTTCTTT
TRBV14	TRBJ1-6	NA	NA	CASSQGGSLNIHF	TGTGCCAGCAGCCAAGGGGGATCTTTAAACATCCACTTT
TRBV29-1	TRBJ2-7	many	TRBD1	CSVRAGTGRKEQYF	TGCAGCGTAAGAGCCGGGACAGGGCGAAAAGAGCAGTACTTC
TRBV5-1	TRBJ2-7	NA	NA	CTSSLLAGYEQYF	TGCACCAGCAGCTTATTAGCAGGTTACGAGCAGTACTTC
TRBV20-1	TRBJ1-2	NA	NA	CSVTWGNYGYTF	TGCAGTGTTACGTGGGGGAACTATGGCTACACCTTC
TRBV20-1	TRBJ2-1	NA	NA	CSTQTDSYNEQFF	TGCAGTACTCAGACAGACTCCTACAATGAGCAGTTCTTC
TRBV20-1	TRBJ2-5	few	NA	CSARQVASVQETQYF	TGCAGTGCTAGACAAGTAGCATCAGTCCAAGAGACACAGTACTTC
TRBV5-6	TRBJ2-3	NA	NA	CANSLEGVGTDTRYF	TGTGCCAACAGCTTGGAGGGAGTTGGAACAGATACGCGGTATTTT
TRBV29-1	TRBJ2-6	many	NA	CSVAVFRGSGANVLTF	TGCAGCGTTGCAGTTTTTCGGGGGTCCGGGGCCAACGTCCTGACTTTC
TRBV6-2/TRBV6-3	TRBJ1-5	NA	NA	CASSYGTRSNQAQHF	TGTGCCAGCAGTTACGGGACAAGGAGCAATCAGGCCCAGCATTTT
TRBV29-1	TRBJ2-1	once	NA	CSVLGMGSLLNNEQFF	TGCAGCGTCCTAGGCATGGGGAGCTTATTGAACAATGAGCAGTTCTTC
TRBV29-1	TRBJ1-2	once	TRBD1	CSVRFNTGTGSKYGYTF	TGCAGCGTTAGGTTTAACACCGGGACAGGATCTAAATATGGCTACACCTTC
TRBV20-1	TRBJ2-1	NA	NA	CNALPSKYNEQFF	TGCAATGCGCTCCCGAGCAAGTACAATGAACAGTTCTTC
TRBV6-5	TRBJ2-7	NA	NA	CASSYGAGHVYEHYF	TGTGCTAGCAGTTACGGGGCTGGACATGTTTACGAGCACTACTTC